Shown below are 10 T cell receptor beta chains from a single sample sequenced in a study of T cell responses to AZD1222 COVID-19 vaccine. Only in-frame clones appear in the TCRdb table, and some are missing; sequencing was by immunoSEQ multiplex PCR. The profile shows some 170,000 clones, about 87% of them singletons. The starting material was peripheral blood, obtained 28 days after the second dose of the MenACWY control vaccine. These receptors all come from an adult who received the MenACWY meningococcal vaccine as a control.

The chain links TRBV18 to TRBJ2-1; 8 bases are shared with TRBD2. CDR3 size: 17 residues. J gave up 0 bases and V 1 base, and 5 bases lay outside the gene matches. Per the germline V gene, CDR1 is KGHSH and CDR2 is LQKENI. The CDR3 sequence is CASSPLGRGVSYNEQFF. The CDR3 bases are TGTGCCAGCTCACCACTGGGGCGGGGGGTCTCCTACAATGAGCAGTTCTTC.

This rearrangement joins TRBV5-5 to TRBJ2-1; no definite D call. The ends were cut back, 0 bases at V and 7 bases at J, with 8 bases in the middle. Germline V gene data show CDR1 as SGHKS and CDR2 as YYEKEE (reference sequence). CDR3 size: 13 residues. CDR3 region: CASSLAGSNEQFF. As DNA, the CDR3 is TGTGCCAGCAGCTTGGCCGGAAGTAATGAGCAGTTCTTC.

This rearrangement joins TRBV2 to TRBJ2-5, with TRBD1 matching over 11 bases. From germline, CDR1 is SNHLY and CDR2 FYNNEI. Trimming took 7 bases from V and 3 from J; bases not matched to a gene: 1. The CDR3 runs to 13 residues. The CDR3 DNA sequence: TGTGCCAGCACGGGACAGGGGGAAGAGACCCAGTACTTC. It translates to CASTGQGEETQYF.

The chain uses TRBV10-1 and TRBJ1-1; D call uncertain. Germline CDR1 and CDR2: WNHNN and SYGVQD (reference sequence). V was shortened by 4 bases and J by 4 bases, with 10 bases between the two germline ends. The CDR3 is made up of 13 amino acids. CDR3 in DNA: TGCGCCAGCAGTGGTCGAGGGCCCACTGAAGCTTTCTTT. This codes for CASSGRGPTEAFF.

The chain has TRBV19 and TRBJ1-2, with 11 positions matching TRBD1. The germline V gene encodes CDR1 LNHDA and CDR2 SQIVND (reference sequence). J lost 4 bases, V lost 6 bases, and 7 bases had no gene match. The CDR3 has 15 amino acids. The CDR3 here is CASSGTGGRGYGYTF. The CDR3 bases are TGTGCCAGTAGCGGGACAGGGGGGAGAGGCTATGGCTACACCTTC.

This chain joins TRBV28 and TRBJ2-7; D possibly matches TRBD1 or TRBD2 (5 bases each). The germline V gene encodes CDR1 MDHEN and CDR2 SYDVKM. The CDR3 is 14 amino acids. With 0 bases removed from V and 5 bases from J, the gap between germline ends came to 11 bases. The CDR3 DNA follows: TGTGCCAGCAGTTTATGGCGCCTGGGGGACGAGCAGTACTTC. Amino acids: CASSLWRLGDEQYF.

This sequence joins TRBV7-8 and TRBJ2-7; TRBD2 might be the D (6 bases). V was clipped by 5 bases and J by 1 base, with 9 bases between them. The CDR3 has 13 residues. The germline V gene has CDR1 SGHVS and CDR2 FQNEAQ. The CDR3 DNA sequence: TGTGCCAGCAGCCGGGACTGGTCCTACGAGCAGTACTTC. Its protein is CASSRDWSYEQYF.

The chain is built from TRBV19 and TRBJ1-4; TRBD1 matches 8 bases. Germline V lookup: CDR1 LNHDA, CDR2 SQIVND (reference sequence). J lost 8 bases, V lost 5 bases, and 10 bases had no gene match. The CDR3 is made up of 15 amino acids. The CDR3 region is CASSSHRGEREKLFF. CDR3 nucleotides: TGTGCCAGTAGTTCCCACAGGGGGGAGAGGGAAAAACTGTTTTTT.

The CDR3 loop reads CASRGRTGSSNEQFF. In DNA form, the CDR3 reads TGTGCCAGCAGGGGGAGGACAGGTTCGTCTAATGAGCAGTTCTTC. V and J are TRBV28 and TRBJ2-1; D might be TRBD1 (7 bases). V lost 6 bases to trimming and J lost 7 bases, with 19 bases between them. The CDR3 extends over 15 amino acids. Germline V CDR1 and CDR2: MDHEN, SYDVKM.

This chain connects TRBV18 to TRBJ1-5, with D unclear. Germline-derived CDR1 and CDR2 are KGHSH and LQKENI. The CDR3 covers 13 residues. Trimming removed 5 bases from V and 7 bases from J, with 12 bases in between. The CDR3 reads CASSFELTQPQHF. The CDR3 nucleotides are TGTGCCAGCTCATTTGAGTTGACGCAGCCCCAGCATTTT.